The 6 T cell receptor beta chains presented below share a single source sample, sequenced in a study of T cells in Graves' hyperthyroidism and ophthalmopathy. Amplification targeted TCR beta CDR3 regions from RNA transcripts. HTBI primers were the set used in a first-round RT-PCR of the TCR CDR3. TCRdb reprocessed the multiplex PCR reads with MiXCR, giving one entry per CDR3 protein. Of a few hundred thousand distinct CDR3 sequences detected, around 42% appear once; the ten largest clones hold more than 7.5%. The sample taken for sequencing was peripheral blood or thyroid tissue (not recorded which). Every receptor here comes from a woman aged 18-29 years with Graves' hyperthyroidism.

This clonotype was observed once. This rearrangement joins TRBV29-1 to TRBJ1-6; 12 bases map to TRBD1. V lost 6 bases to trimming and J lost 6 bases; unmatched junction nucleotides: 3. The CDR3 loop spans 14 amino acids. Germline V gene sequence: CDR1 SQVTM, CDR2 ANQGSEA. CDR3: CSVGTGGRNSPLHF. As DNA, the CDR3 is TGCAGCGTCGGGACAGGGGGCCGTAATTCACCCCTCCACTTT.

This chain joins TRBV10-2 and TRBJ2-5; D might be TRBD1 or TRBD2, each matching 6 bases. Trimming took 1 base from V and 2 from J, leaving 17 bases between them. This CDR3 spans 17 amino acids. CDR1 and CDR2 (germline): WSHSY, SAAADI. This CDR3 is CASSEWSRGGPQETQYF. The CDR3 DNA reads TGCGCCAGCAGTGAGTGGAGCCGAGGGGGGCCGCAAGAGACCCAGTACTTC.

This clonotype was recorded many times. The chain combines TRBV20-1 with TRBJ2-6, with 12 bases fitting TRBD1. Trimming took 6 bases from V and 2 from J; bases not matched to a gene: 5. This CDR3 spans 16 amino acids. Germline CDR1 and CDR2: DFQATT and SNEGSKA (reference sequence). The chain's CDR3 is CSASGQGAPGANVLTF. As DNA, the CDR3 is TGCAGTGCCTCGGGACAGGGGGCACCTGGGGCCAACGTCCTGACTTTC.

This rearrangement joins TRBV2 to TRBJ2-2; 10 positions agree with TRBD2. The junction had 4 bases not matched to a gene; V was cut back by 3 bases and J by 0 bases. Germline values: CDR1 SNHLY, CDR2 FYNNEI. The CDR3 consists of 17 residues. CDR3 DNA sequence: TGTGCCAGCAGTGAGCTAGCGGGGGACGCGAACACCGGGGAGCTGTTTTTT. Translated, it gives CASSELAGDANTGELFF.

At least ten counts were recorded for this clonotype. This chain joins TRBV20-1 and TRBJ2-7; perhaps TRBD2 as D (6 bases). The ends were cut back, 5 bases at V and 5 bases at J, with 13 bases in the middle. The germline V gene has CDR1 DFQATT and CDR2 SNEGSKA (reference sequence). The CDR3 totals 12 residues. CDR3 sequence (DNA): TGCAGTGCTCCCGGGAGTTCGGACGAGCAGTACTTC. It yields the protein CSAPGSSDEQYF.

This clonotype came up many times. CDR3 in amino acids: CSARSSGMYEQYF. In nucleotides, the CDR3 is TGCAGTGCTAGGTCTAGCGGGATGTACGAGCAGTACTTC. The chain links TRBV20-1 to TRBJ2-7; TRBD2 agrees at 9 bases. There are 13 residues in the CDR3. From germline, CDR1 is DFQATT and CDR2 SNEGSKA (reference sequence). With V trimmed by 3 bases and J by 4 bases, 4 bases remained unmatched.